Following are 19 T cell receptor beta chains from one sample sequenced in a study of early T cells in non-severe SARS-CoV-2 infection. MiXCR was run by TCRdb on the 5' RACE reads, yielding one entry per CDR3 protein. The sample shows around 50,000 distinct CDR3 sequences, over 9.5% of them seen only once. The sample taken for sequencing was whole blood. The receptors come from an adult who was a healthcare worker with PCR-confirmed SARS-CoV-2 infection or an uninfected control (not recorded which).

This clonotype was found many times. The chain recombines TRBV10-1 with TRBJ2-7; TRBD2 matches at 12 bases. Germline V gene data show CDR1 as WNHNN and CDR2 as SYGVQD (reference sequence). The CDR3 contains 15 residues. Trimming took 6 bases from V and 2 from J; bases not matched to a gene: 5. DNA for the CDR3: TGCGCCAGCAGCGATCGACTAGCGGGAGCCTACGAGCAGTACTTC. Its translation is CASSDRLAGAYEQYF.

This clonotype came up many times. The V gene is TRBV5-1, the J gene TRBJ1-1; D remains unclear. V lost 6 bases, J lost 3 bases, and 12 bases lay in between. CDR1 SGHRS and CDR2 YFSETQ come from the germline V gene. The CDR3 has 13 amino acids. The CDR3 sequence: CASTLERDTEAFF. The CDR3 region has the DNA TGCGCCAGCACGCTCGAAAGGGACACTGAAGCTTTCTTT.

The chain joins TRBV11-2 to TRBJ2-5, with D hard to call. The CDR3 has 13 residues. In germline, CDR1 is SGHAT, CDR2 FQNNGV. V dropped 1 base and J dropped 2 bases, with 5 bases sitting between them. CDR3 bases: TGTGCCAGCAGCTTAGGTCATCAAGAGACCCAGTACTTC. Residues: CASSLGHQETQYF.

Ten or more counts support this clonotype. The V gene is TRBV30, the J gene TRBJ2-1, with 7 bases that match TRBD2. CDR1 and CDR2 from the germline V gene are GTSNPN and SVGIG (reference sequence). CDR3 size: 16 residues. Germline trimming cut 1 base from V and 7 bases from J; bases unmatched to any gene: 13. The CDR3 region has the DNA TGTGCCTGGAGTGCCCTCCCTAGCGGAGTGAGGAATGAGCAGTTCTTC. This encodes CAWSALPSGVRNEQFF.

This clonotype has a count of ten or more. The gene calls are TRBV20-1 and TRBJ1-4; the D is unclear. CDR1 and CDR2 from the germline V gene are DFQATT and SNEGSKA (reference sequence). V was clipped by 6 bases and J by 8 bases, with 10 bases between them. The CDR3 spans 11 residues. The chain's CDR3 is CSAIHGEKLFF. The CDR3 DNA follows: TGCAGTGCCATACACGGAGAAAAACTGTTTTTT.

V usage is TRBV7-9 and J usage is TRBJ2-1; 8 positions match TRBD2. Germline V lookup: CDR1 SEHNR, CDR2 FQNEAQ (reference sequence). V trimming: 3 bases; J trimming: 3 bases; junction bases outside the gene matches: 7. CDR3 size: 16 residues. CDR3 sequence reads: CASSFSGGAIYNEQFF. CDR3 nucleotides: TGTGCCAGCAGCTTCTCCGGGGGGGCCATCTACAATGAGCAGTTCTTC.

This clonotype was detected many times. The chain couples TRBV11-2 to TRBJ2-3; D perhaps matches TRBD2 (6 bases). The CDR3 length is 20 residues. Looked up from germline, CDR1 is SGHAT and CDR2 is FQNNGV. V dropped 2 bases and J dropped 0 bases, with 24 bases sitting between them. CDR3 residues: CASSLLAGKLVPQSTDTQYF. The CDR3 nucleotides are TGTGCCAGCAGCTTATTGGCGGGGAAGCTGGTTCCCCAAAGCACAGATACGCAGTATTTT.

This clonotype was seen a handful of times. V gene TRBV7-9 combines with J gene TRBJ2-7; 9 bases agree with TRBD1. CDR1 is SEHNR, CDR2 FQNEAQ, per germline (reference sequence). The CDR3 totals 12 residues. Trimming took 6 bases from V and 6 from J; bases not matched to a gene: 3. The CDR3 DNA reads TGTGCCAGCAGAACAGGGGGCGCCGAGCAGTACTTC. This sequence encodes CASRTGGAEQYF.

The sample holds many counts of this clonotype. V is TRBV4-2 and J is TRBJ2-7; no reliable D call. V lost 0 bases and J 6 bases, leaving 6 bases between the germline ends. The length of the CDR3 is 12 residues. Germline assignment: CDR1 LGHNA and CDR2 YNFKEQ. CDR3 in DNA: TGTGCCAGCAGCCAAGAAAGGCGCGAGCAGTACTTC. Amino acid sequence: CASSQERREQYF.

The chain joins TRBV12-3 or TRBV12-4 to TRBJ1-2; maybe TRBD1 (6 bases). V was clipped by 4 bases and J by 5 bases, with 14 bases between them. CDR3 size: 14 residues. For the CDR3, the DNA is TGTGCCAGCAGTTCCACCGGACAGTTATATGGCTACACCTTC. Its translation is CASSSTGQLYGYTF.

This clonotype was picked up many times. This chain links TRBV20-1 with TRBJ2-2; D could derive from TRBD1 or TRBD2 (6 bases each). CDR1 and CDR2 (germline): DFQATT, SNEGSKA (reference sequence). V shed 5 bases and J shed 0 bases, with 13 bases lying between them. The CDR3 is 15 amino acids. The CDR3 loop reads CSAGGRVTNTGELFF. CDR3 sequence (DNA): TGCAGTGCTGGGGGGCGGGTCACGAACACCGGGGAGCTGTTTTTT.

This clonotype was detected ten times or more. This chain links TRBV20-1 with TRBJ2-1; D might be TRBD2 (6 bases). The CDR3 is 18 residues long. The V end was cut by 3 bases, the J end by 1 base, with 22 bases between. CDR1 DFQATT and CDR2 SNEGSKA come from the germline V gene (reference sequence). Here the CDR3 reads CSASPTSFGAISYNEQFF. The CDR3 DNA follows: TGCAGTGCTAGTCCCACTAGCTTTGGGGCAATTTCCTACAATGAGCAGTTCTTC.

This clonotype was detected many times. The chain has TRBV20-1 and TRBJ2-7; 7 bases align to TRBD2. The CDR3 loop spans 15 amino acids. Trimming removed 2 bases from V and 0 bases from J; junction bases left unmatched: 7. Germline lookup yields CDR1 DFQATT and CDR2 SNEGSKA (reference sequence). CDR3 bases: TGCAGTGCTAGACCTAGCGGAAAGAGCTCCTACGAGCAGTACTTC. This codes for CSARPSGKSSYEQYF.

This clonotype was counted at least ten times. J is TRBJ2-2 and V is TRBV28, with D hard to call. Germline CDR1 and CDR2: MDHEN and SYDVKM. Trimming took off 7 bases at V and 0 bases at J, with 12 bases between the two ends. This CDR3 has 15 residues. The CDR3 spells CASTLVGSNTGELFF. CDR3 nucleotides: TGTGCCAGCACCCTGGTAGGATCGAACACCGGGGAGCTGTTTTTT.

This clonotype was counted at least ten times. The chain couples TRBV6-5 to TRBJ2-5; D is perhaps TRBD1 (6 bases). The CDR3 extends over 13 amino acids. Germline CDR1 MNHEY, CDR2 SVGAGI. V was clipped by 6 bases and J by 1 base, with 9 bases between them. The CDR3 bases are TGTGCCAGCAGCCCGACAGGCCAAGAGACCCAGTACTTC. It is translated as CASSPTGQETQYF.

This chain links TRBV24-1 with TRBJ1-4; D is possibly TRBD1 (5 bases). V shed 2 bases and J shed 2 bases, with 14 bases lying between them. The germline gives CDR1 KGHDR, CDR2 SFDVKD. This CDR3 spans 17 amino acids. The CDR3 region has the DNA TGTGCCACCAGTGATTCGGCAGGGAAGAGCACTAATGAAAAACTGTTTTTT. Translated, it gives CATSDSAGKSTNEKLFF.

This clonotype was picked up a small number of times. The genes are TRBV29-1 and TRBJ1-2; 8 nucleotides align to TRBD1. This CDR3 comprises 14 residues. V trimming: 4 bases; J trimming: 0 bases; junction bases outside the gene matches: 4. Germline V CDR1 and CDR2: SQVTM, ANQGSEA. CDR3 nucleotides: TGCAGCGTTGCCGACAGGGGAGCTAACTATGGCTACACCTTC. Its translation is CSVADRGANYGYTF.

V is TRBV29-1 and J is TRBJ1-1, with D maybe TRBD1 (6 bases). CDR3 size: 14 residues. Germline lookup yields CDR1 SQVTM and CDR2 ANQGSEA. Trimming stripped 6 bases from V and 0 bases from J, with 14 bases between. DNA of the CDR3: TGCAGCGTGGGGCGGCAGGGGATGAACACTGAAGCTTTCTTT. It encodes CSVGRQGMNTEAFF.

This clonotype occurred a few times. The chain couples TRBV7-9 to TRBJ2-1, with D perhaps given as TRBD1 or TRBD2 (6 bases each). The CDR3 has 16 residues. V lost 5 bases to trimming and J lost 4 bases, with 18 bases between them. Germline assignment: CDR1 SEHNR and CDR2 FQNEAQ (reference sequence). The CDR3 region is CASSPPEGGLYNEQFF. The CDR3 DNA is TGTGCCAGCAGCCCTCCCGAGGGGGGTCTTTACAATGAGCAGTTCTTC.